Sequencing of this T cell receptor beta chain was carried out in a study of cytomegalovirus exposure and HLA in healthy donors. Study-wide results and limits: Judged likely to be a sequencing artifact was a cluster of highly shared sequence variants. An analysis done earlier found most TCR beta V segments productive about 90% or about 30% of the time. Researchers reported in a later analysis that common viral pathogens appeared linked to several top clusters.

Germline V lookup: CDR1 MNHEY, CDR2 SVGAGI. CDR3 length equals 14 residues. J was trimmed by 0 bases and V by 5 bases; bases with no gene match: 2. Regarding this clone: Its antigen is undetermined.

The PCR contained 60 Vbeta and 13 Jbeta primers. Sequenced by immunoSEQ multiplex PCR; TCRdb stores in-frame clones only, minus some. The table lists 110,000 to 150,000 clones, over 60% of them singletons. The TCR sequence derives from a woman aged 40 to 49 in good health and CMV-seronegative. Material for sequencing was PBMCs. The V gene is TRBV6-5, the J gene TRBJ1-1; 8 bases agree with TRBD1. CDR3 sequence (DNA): TGTGCCAGCAGTGAACAGGGGGTGAACACTGAAGCTTTCTTT. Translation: CASSEQGVNTEAFF.